Below, 10 T cell receptor beta chains from the same sample are listed, as sequenced in a study of spatial heterogeneity in lung cancer. Time point given: blood at routine non-recurrence follow-up after resection. TCRdb re-analysed the 5' RACE reads in MiXCR, keeping a single row per CDR3 protein. Of roughly 4,400 distinct CDR3 sequences in the sample, roughly 26% were seen once. The sample was PBMCs, taken at follow-up. These receptors were obtained from a male donor with early-stage non-small cell lung cancer.

This chain links TRBV5-1 with TRBJ2-7; D may correspond to TRBD1 or TRBD2 (5 bases each). V lost 0 bases, J lost 5 bases, and 9 bases lay in between. Germline lookup yields CDR1 SGHRS and CDR2 YFSETQ. The CDR3 contains 13 residues. The CDR3 region has the DNA TGCGCCAGCAGCTTGGAAAGGGACGACGAGCAGTACTTC. Translation gives CASSLERDDEQYF.

Ten or more counts support this clonotype. V gene TRBV12-3 or TRBV12-4 combines with J gene TRBJ2-7, with D possibly being TRBD1 or TRBD2 (6 bases each). The V end was cut by 3 bases, the J end by 7 bases, with 10 bases between. This CDR3 is built from 12 residues. CDR3 coding DNA: TGTGCCAGCAGTTTCGGAGGGGGGGAGCAGTACTTC. Translated: CASSFGGGEQYF.

In this sample, this clonotype is medium-sized (0.01 to 0.1%). The V and J genes are TRBV10-3 and TRBJ2-1; D not resolved. Trimming took off 2 bases at V and 3 bases at J, with 14 bases between the two ends. This CDR3 comprises 16 residues. From germline, CDR1 is ENHRY and CDR2 SYGVKD. The chain's CDR3 is CAISEPQTPNYNEQFF. The CDR3 DNA is TGTGCCATCAGTGAGCCCCAAACCCCGAACTACAATGAGCAGTTCTTC.

The chain uses TRBV5-1 and TRBJ2-3, with TRBD2 identical over 9 bases. Trimming removed 7 bases from V and 2 bases from J; junction bases left unmatched: 8. The length of the CDR3 is 15 residues. CDR1 and CDR2 from the germline V gene are SGHRS and YFSETQ. Written as DNA, the CDR3 is TGCGCCAGCTTCGCTAGCGGGACTTACACAGATACGCAGTATTTT. Its protein product is CASFASGTYTDTQYF.

This chain uses TRBV10-3 with TRBJ1-2; D remains unclear. The CDR3 length is 11 residues. Per the germline V gene, CDR1 is ENHRY and CDR2 is SYGVKD. Trimming removed 3 bases from V and 8 bases from J, with 7 bases in between. CDR3 in DNA: TGTGCCATCAGTGACGGGGTCGGCTACACCTTC. Translated, it gives CAISDGVGYTF.

This chain joins TRBV20-1 and TRBJ2-7; 7 bases fit TRBD2. Germline assignment: CDR1 DFQATT and CDR2 SNEGSKA (reference sequence). The CDR3 totals 16 residues. Trimming cost V 5 bases and J 6 bases; bases outside gene matches: 19. CDR3 in amino acids: CSALSIFREEKGEQYF. CDR3 in DNA: TGCAGTGCTCTTTCCATCTTTCGGGAGGAGAAGGGCGAGCAGTACTTC.

This sequence joins TRBV27 and TRBJ1-1; perhaps TRBD1 as D (5 bases). The CDR3 totals 15 residues. CDR1 and CDR2 (germline): MNHEY, SMNVEV (reference sequence). V lost 8 bases and J 1 base, leaving 17 bases between the germline ends. The CDR3 sequence is CASGKLGQGNTEAFF. In DNA form, the CDR3 reads TGTGCCAGCGGAAAATTGGGGCAGGGGAACACTGAAGCTTTCTTT.

The gene calls are TRBV10-3 and TRBJ2-5, with D possibly matching TRBD1 (6 bases). Trimming removed 2 bases from V and 0 bases from J, with 7 bases in between. The CDR3 runs 14 residues. Germline loops: CDR1 ENHRY, CDR2 SYGVKD. The CDR3 DNA reads TGTGCCATCAGTGAGGACAGGTACCAAGAGACCCAGTACTTC. Amino acid sequence: CAISEDRYQETQYF.

This clonotype has a handful of counts. The chain combines TRBV30 with TRBJ1-5, with a possible D match to TRBD1 (6 bases). The CDR3 is 13 amino acids. V was shortened by 8 bases and J by 4 bases, with 15 bases between the two germline ends. The V gene's germline CDR1 is GTSNPN and CDR2 SVGIG (reference sequence). CDR3: CARKTGPNQPQHF. CDR3 in DNA: TGTGCCCGCAAGACAGGACCAAATCAGCCCCAGCATTTT. The variable domain in full, completed from reference TRBV30 and TRBJ1-5, reads SQTIHQWPATLVQPVGSPLSLECTVEGTSNPNLYWYRQAAGRGLQLLFYSVGIGQISSEVPQNLSASRPQDRQFILSSKKLLLSDSGFYLCARKTGPNQPQHFGDGTRLSIL.

The chain is built from TRBV12-3 or TRBV12-4 and TRBJ1-1; 7 nucleotides match TRBD1. Trimming took 2 bases from V and 4 from J; bases not matched to a gene: 7. The CDR3 consists of 15 residues. The CDR3 region is CASSLSGRGSTEAFF. The CDR3 nucleotides are TGTGCCAGCAGTTTAAGTGGCAGGGGGTCCACTGAAGCTTTCTTT.